This TCR beta chain comes out of a study of T-cell reconstitution after alpha-beta-depleted transplantation in children. This clonotype was recorded many times. No antigen is known for it. Library preparation (for TCRbeta) was performed with unique molecular identifiers. Using its own MiXCR run on the PCR reads, TCRdb lists one record per CDR3 protein. The sample yields 90,000 to 120,000 distinct CDR3 sequences, approximately 6% seen once. Findings and limits, study-wide: Counts and diversity of T cells one year after transplant came mostly from newly produced T cells.

The CDR3 length is 13 residues. J gave up 2 bases and V 4 bases, and 3 bases lay outside the gene matches. CDR1 and CDR2 from the germline V gene are DFQATT and SNEGSKA (reference sequence). The TCR originated in a male patient aged 2-9 years who had a stem cell transplant for acute lymphoblastic leukemia, so the T cells may come from the graft donor. V is TRBV20-1 and J is TRBJ2-7, with 9 bases identical to TRBD2. The material was PBMCs, mostly from graft donor cells, obtained 360 days after TCRalphabeta/CD19-depleted stem cell transplant. CDR3 DNA: TGCAGTGCTACCGGACTAGCGACCTACGAGCAGTACTTC. It encodes CSATGLATYEQYF.